This TCR beta chain was sequenced for a study of blood T cell repertoires in COVID-19. In the original workflow: Nucleated cell number was recorded as an estimate derived from reference gene primer amplification. Assay used: immunoSEQ multiplex PCR; TCRdb lists only in-frame clones, some missing. V, J and clone size were drawn from that table, and D and trimming were deduced from the DNA. The top ten clones hold 8.5% to 14% of a sample with 270,000 or so clones, about nine tenths of them seen once. The J segment lost 2 bases and the V segment lost 3 bases, leaving 5 bases of the junction unmatched. The CDR3 sequence is 16 residues long. In germline, CDR1 is MNHEY, CDR2 SMNVEV (reference sequence).

The source material was peripheral blood. The V call is TRBV27, the J call TRBJ2-3; 10 bases map to TRBD2. The sequence was obtained from a woman in her twenties or thirties with COVID-19, enrolled during active disease. CDR3 sequence (DNA): TGTGCCAGCAGTTTGGGACTAGCGTGGACCACAGATACGCAGTATTTT. It specifies CASSLGLAWTTDTQYF.